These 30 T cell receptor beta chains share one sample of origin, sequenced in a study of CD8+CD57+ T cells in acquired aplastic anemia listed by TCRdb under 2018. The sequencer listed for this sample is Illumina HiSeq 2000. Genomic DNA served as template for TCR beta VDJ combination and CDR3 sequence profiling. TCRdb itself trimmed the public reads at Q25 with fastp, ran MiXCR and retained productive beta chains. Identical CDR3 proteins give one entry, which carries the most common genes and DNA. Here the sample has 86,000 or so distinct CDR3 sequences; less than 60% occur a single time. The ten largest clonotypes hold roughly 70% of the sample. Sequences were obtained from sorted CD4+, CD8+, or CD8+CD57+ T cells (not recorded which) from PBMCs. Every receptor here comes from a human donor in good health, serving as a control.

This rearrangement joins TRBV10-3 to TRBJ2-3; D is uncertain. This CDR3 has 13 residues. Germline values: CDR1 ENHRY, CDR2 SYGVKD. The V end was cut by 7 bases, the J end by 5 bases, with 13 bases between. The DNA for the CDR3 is TGTGCCATCAAGGATGGCTCGGGAGATACGCAGTATTTT. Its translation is CAIKDGSGDTQYF.

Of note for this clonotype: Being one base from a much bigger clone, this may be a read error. The CDR3 sequence: CSARGTLTGYTEASF. The CDR3 coding sequence is TGCAGTGCTAGGGGGACTCTTACGGGATATACTGAAGCTTCCTTT. The V call is TRBV20-1, the J call TRBJ1-1; TRBD1 might be the D (5 bases). The germline V gene has CDR1 DFQATT and CDR2 SNEGSKA (reference sequence). The CDR3 sequence is 15 residues long.

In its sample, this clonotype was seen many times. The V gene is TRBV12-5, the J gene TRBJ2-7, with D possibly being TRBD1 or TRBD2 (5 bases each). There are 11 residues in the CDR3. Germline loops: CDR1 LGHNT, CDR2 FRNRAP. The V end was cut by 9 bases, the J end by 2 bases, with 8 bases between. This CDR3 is CASGTTYEQYF. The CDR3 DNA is TGTGCTAGCGGGACCACCTACGAGCAGTACTTC. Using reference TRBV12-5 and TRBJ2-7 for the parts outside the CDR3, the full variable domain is DARVTQTPRHKVTEMGQEVTMRCQPILGHNTVFWYRQTMMQGLELLAYFRNRAPLDDSGMPKDRFSAEMPDATLATLKIQPSEPRDSAVYFCASGTTYEQYFGPGTRLTVT.

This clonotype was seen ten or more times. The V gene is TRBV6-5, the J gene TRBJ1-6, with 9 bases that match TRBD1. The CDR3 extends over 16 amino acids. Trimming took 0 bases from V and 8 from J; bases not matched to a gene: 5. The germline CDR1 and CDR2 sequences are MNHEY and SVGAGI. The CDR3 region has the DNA TGTGCCAGCAGTTACTCCGGTACAGGGGGCTATTCACCCCTCCACTTT. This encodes CASSYSGTGGYSPLHF.

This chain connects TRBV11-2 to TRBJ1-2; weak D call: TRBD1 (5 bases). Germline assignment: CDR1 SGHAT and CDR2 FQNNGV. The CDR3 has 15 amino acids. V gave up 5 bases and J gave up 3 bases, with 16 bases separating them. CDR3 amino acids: CASSLVPRGYYGYTF. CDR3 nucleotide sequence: TGTGCCAGCAGCCTAGTTCCACGGGGGTACTATGGCTACACCTTC.

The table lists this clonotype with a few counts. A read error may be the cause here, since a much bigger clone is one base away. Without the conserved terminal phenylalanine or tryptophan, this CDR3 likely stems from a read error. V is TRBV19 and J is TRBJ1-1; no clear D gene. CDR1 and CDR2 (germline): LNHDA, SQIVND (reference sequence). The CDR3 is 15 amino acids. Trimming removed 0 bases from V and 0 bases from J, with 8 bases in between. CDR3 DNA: TGTGCCAGTAGTATAGACGGGGAAATGAACACTGAAGCTTTCTCT. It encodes CASSIDGEMNTEAFS.

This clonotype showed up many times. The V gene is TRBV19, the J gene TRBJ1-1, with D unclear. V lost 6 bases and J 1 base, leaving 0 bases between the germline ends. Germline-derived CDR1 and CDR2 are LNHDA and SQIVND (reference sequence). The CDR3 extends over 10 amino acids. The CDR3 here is CASRNTEAFF. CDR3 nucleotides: TGTGCCAGTAGGAACACTGAAGCTTTCTTT.

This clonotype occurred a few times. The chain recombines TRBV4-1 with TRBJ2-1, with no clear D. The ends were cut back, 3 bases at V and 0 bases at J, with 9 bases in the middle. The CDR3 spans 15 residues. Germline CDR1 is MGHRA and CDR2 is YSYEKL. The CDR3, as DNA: TGCGCCAGCAGCCATTTCAAAAGCTCCTACAATGAGCAGTTCTTC. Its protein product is CASSHFKSSYNEQFF.

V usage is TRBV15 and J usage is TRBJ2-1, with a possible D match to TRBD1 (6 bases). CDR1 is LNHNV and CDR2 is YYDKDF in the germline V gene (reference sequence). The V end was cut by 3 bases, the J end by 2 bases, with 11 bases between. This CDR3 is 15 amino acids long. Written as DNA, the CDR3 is TGTGCCACCAGCAGGGATACAGGGCCCTACAATGAGCAGTTCTTC. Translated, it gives CATSRDTGPYNEQFF.

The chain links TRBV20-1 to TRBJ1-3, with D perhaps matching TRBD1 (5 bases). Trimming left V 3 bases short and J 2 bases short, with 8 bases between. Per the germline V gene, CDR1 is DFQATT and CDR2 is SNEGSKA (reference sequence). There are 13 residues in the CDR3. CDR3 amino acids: CSASPGTGNTIYF. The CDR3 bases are TGCAGTGCTAGTCCAGGGACTGGAAACACCATATATTTT.

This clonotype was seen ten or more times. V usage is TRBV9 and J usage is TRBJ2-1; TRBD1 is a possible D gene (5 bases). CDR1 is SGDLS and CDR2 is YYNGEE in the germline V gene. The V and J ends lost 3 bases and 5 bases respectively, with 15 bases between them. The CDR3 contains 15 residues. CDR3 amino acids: CASSASGVGHNEQFF. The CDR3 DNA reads TGTGCCAGCAGCGCTTCAGGAGTGGGGCACAATGAGCAGTTCTTC.

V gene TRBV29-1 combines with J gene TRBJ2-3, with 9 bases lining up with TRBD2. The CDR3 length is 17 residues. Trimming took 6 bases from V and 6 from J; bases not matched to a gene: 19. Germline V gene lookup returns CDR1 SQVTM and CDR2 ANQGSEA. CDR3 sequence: CSVAGLAGRVGMDTQYF. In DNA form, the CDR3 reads TGCAGCGTCGCGGGACTAGCAGGGCGGGTTGGGATGGATACGCAGTATTTT.

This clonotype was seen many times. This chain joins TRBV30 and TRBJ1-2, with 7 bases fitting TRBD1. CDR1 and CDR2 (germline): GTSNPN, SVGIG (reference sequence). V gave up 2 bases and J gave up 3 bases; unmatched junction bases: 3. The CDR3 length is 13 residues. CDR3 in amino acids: CAWSPGGDYGYTF. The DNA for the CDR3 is TGTGCCTGGAGTCCAGGGGGAGACTATGGCTACACCTTC.

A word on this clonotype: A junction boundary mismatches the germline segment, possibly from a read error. CDR3 bases: TGTGCCAGTAGTATAGGCTTGAAGACTGAAGCTTTCTTT. The encoded protein is CASSIGLKTEAFF. The V call is TRBV19, the J call TRBJ1-1, with no clear D. The V gene's germline CDR1 is LNHDA and CDR2 SQIVND (reference sequence). CDR3 length: 13 amino acids.

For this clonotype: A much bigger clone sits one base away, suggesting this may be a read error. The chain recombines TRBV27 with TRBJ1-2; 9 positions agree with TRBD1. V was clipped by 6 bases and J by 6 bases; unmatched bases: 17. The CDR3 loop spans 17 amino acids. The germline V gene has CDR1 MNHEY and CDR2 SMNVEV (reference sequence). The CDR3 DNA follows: TGTGCCAGCAGGCCGGGACAGGGTATGTTATGGGCCCATGGCTACACCTTC. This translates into CASRPGQGMLWAHGYTF.

This CDR3 reads CASSRLDLPGDTQYF. CDR3 nucleotides: TGTGCCAGCAGCCGTTTGGACCTCCCAGGCGATACGCAGTATTTT. The J gene is TRBJ2-3, the V gene TRBV25-1; no reliable D call. CDR3 length equals 15 residues. In germline, CDR1 is MGHDK, CDR2 SYGVNS. The V end was cut by 6 bases, the J end by 6 bases, with 19 bases between.

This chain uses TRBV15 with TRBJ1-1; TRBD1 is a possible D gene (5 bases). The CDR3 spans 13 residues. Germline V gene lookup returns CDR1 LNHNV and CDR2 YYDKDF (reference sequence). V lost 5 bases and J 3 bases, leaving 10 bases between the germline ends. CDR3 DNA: TGTGCCACCAGCTCAGGGCCCTACACTGAAGCTTTCTTT. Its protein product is CATSSGPYTEAFF.

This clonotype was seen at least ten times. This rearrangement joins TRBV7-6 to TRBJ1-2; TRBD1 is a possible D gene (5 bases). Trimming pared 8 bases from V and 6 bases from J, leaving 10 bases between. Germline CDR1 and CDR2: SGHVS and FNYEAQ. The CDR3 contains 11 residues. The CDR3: CASGTRNGYTF. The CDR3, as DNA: TGTGCCAGCGGGACTCGGAATGGCTACACCTTC. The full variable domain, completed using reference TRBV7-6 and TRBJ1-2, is GAGVSQSPRYKVTKRGQDVALRCDPISGHVSLYWYRQALGQGPEFLTYFNYEAQQDKSGLPNDRFSAERPEGSISTLTIQRTEQRDSAMYRCASGTRNGYTFGSGTRLTVV.

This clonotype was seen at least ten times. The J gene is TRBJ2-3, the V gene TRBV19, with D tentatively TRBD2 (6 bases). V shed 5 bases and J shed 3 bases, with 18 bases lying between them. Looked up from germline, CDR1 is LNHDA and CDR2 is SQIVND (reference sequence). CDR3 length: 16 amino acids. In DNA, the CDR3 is TGTGCCAGTAGTTCCGCGGGGCCTCTAGGGACAGATACGCAGTATTTT. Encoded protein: CASSSAGPLGTDTQYF.

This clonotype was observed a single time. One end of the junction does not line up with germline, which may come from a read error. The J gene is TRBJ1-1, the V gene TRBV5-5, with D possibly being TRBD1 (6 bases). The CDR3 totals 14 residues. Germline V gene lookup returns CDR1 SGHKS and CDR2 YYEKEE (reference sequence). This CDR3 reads CASSQIQGNTEAFF. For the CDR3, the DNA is TGCGCCAGCAGCCAGATACAGGGGAACACTGAAGCTTTCTTT.

In DNA, the CDR3 is TGTGCCAGCAGAGGGCTGTGGCCAGAAGCTTTCTTT. Translation gives CASRGLWPEAFF. The chain links TRBV2 to TRBJ1-1, with no clear D. The ends were cut back, 6 bases at V and 8 bases at J, with 13 bases in the middle. The germline gives CDR1 SNHLY, CDR2 FYNNEI. The CDR3 is 12 amino acids.

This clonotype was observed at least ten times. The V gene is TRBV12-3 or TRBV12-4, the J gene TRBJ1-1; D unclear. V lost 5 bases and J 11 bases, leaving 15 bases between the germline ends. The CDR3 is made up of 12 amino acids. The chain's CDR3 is CASSPQWDGAFF. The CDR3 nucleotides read TGTGCCAGCAGTCCTCAATGGGATGGGGCTTTCTTT.

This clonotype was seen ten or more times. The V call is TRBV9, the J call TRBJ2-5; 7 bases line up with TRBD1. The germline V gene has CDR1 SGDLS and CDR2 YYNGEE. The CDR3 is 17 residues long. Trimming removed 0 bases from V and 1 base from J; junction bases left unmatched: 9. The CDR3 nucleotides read TGTGCCAGCAGCGTAGAGGGCGGACAGGCCACCCAAGAGACCCAGTACTTC. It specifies CASSVEGGQATQETQYF. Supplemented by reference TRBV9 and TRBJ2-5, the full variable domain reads DSGVTQTPKHLITATGQRVTLRCSPRSGDLSVYWYQQSLDQGLQFLIQYYNGEERAKGNILERFSAQQFPDLHSELNLSSLELGDSALYFCASSVEGGQATQETQYFGPGTRLLVL.

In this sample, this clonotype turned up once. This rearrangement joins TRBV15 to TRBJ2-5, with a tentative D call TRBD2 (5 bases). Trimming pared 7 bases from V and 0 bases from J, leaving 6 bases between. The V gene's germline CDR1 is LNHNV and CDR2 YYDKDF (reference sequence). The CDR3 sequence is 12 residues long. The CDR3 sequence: CATTADQETQYF. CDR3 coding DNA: TGTGCCACCACAGCGGACCAAGAGACCCAGTACTTC.

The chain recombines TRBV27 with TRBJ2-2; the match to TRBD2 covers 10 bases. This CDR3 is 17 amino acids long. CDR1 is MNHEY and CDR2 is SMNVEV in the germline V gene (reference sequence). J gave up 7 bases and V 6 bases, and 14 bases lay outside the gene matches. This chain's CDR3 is CASSLRNSGRLNGELFF. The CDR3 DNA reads TGTGCCAGCAGCCTTAGGAATAGCGGGAGGCTAAACGGGGAGCTGTTTTTT.

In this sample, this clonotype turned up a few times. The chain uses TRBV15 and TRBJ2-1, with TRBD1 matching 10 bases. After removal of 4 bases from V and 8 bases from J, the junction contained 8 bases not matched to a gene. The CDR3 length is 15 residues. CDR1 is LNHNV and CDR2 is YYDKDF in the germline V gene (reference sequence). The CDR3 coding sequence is TGTGCCACCAGCAAGGCGGGGACAGGGGAGGATGAGCAGTTCTTC. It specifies CATSKAGTGEDEQFF. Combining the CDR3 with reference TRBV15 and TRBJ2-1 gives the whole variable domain DAMVIQNPRYQVTQFGKPVTLSCSQTLNHNVMYWYQQKSSQAPKLLFHYYDKDFNNEADTPDNFQSRRPNTSFCFLDIRSPGLGDTAMYLCATSKAGTGEDEQFFGPGTRLTVL.

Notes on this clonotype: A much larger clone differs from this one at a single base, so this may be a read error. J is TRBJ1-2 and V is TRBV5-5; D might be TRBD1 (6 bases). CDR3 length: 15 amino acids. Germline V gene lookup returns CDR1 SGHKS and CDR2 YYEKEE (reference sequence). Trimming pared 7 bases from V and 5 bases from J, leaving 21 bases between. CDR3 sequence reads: CASGLIKGQPYGYTF. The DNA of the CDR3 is TGTGCCAGCGGCCTCATTAAAGGACAGCCTTATGGCTACACCTTC.

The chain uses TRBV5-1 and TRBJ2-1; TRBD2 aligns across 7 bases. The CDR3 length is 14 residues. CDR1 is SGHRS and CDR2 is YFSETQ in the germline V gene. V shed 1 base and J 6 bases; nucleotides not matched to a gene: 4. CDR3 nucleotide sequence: TGCGCCAGCAGCTTGCTAGCGGACTGCAATGAGCAGTTCTTC. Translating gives CASSLLADCNEQFF.

The CDR3 loop reads CSVELQRSRTGELFF. The CDR3 DNA follows: TGCAGCGTTGAACTCCAGCGGTCAAGAACCGGGGAGCTGTTTTTT. This sequence joins TRBV29-1 and TRBJ2-2; D is possibly TRBD2 (5 bases). Trimming cost V 2 bases and J 5 bases, with 15 bases left between them. The CDR3 spans 15 residues. CDR1 SQVTM and CDR2 ANQGSEA come from the germline V gene.

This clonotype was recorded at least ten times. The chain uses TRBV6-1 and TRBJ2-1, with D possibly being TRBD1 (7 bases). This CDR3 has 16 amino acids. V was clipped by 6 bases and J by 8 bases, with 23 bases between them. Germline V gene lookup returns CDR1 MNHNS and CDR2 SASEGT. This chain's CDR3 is CASSQGGGNGQDEQFF. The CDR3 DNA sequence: TGTGCCAGCAGCCAGGGGGGCGGAAACGGTCAGGATGAGCAGTTCTTC.